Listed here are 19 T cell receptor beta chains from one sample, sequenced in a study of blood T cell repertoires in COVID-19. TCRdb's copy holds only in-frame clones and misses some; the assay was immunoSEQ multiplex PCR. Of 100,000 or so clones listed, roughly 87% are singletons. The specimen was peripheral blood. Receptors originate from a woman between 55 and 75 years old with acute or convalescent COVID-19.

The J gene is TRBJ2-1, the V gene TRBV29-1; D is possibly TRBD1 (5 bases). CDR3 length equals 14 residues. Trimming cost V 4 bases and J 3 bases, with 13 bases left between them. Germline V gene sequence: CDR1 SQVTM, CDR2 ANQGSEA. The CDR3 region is CSVGSQADYNEQFF. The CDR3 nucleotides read TGCAGCGTTGGTTCACAGGCGGACTACAATGAGCAGTTCTTC.

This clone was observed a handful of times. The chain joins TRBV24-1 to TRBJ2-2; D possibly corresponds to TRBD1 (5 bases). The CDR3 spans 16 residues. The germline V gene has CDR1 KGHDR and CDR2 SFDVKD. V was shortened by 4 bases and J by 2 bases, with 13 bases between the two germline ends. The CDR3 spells CATSDQTAPNTGELFF. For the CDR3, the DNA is TGTGCCACCAGTGACCAGACAGCACCTAACACCGGGGAGCTGTTTTTT.

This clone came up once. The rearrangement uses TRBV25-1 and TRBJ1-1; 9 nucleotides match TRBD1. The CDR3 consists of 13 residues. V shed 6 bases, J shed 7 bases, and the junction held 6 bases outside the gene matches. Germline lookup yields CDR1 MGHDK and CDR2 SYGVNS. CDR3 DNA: TGTGCCAGCAGAAAGGGACAGGGCGGTGAAGCTTTCTTT. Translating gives CASRKGQGGEAFF.

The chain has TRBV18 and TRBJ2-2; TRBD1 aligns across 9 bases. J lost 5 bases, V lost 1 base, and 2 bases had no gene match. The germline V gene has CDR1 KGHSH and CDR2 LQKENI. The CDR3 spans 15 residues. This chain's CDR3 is CASSPQQGATGELFF. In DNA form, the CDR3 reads TGTGCCAGCTCACCACAACAGGGGGCGACCGGGGAGCTGTTTTTT.

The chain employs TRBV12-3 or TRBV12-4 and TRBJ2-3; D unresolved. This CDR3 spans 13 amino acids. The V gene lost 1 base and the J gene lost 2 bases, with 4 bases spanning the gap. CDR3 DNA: TGTGCCAGCAGTTTAGTCTCCACAGATACGCAGTATTTT. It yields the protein CASSLVSTDTQYF.

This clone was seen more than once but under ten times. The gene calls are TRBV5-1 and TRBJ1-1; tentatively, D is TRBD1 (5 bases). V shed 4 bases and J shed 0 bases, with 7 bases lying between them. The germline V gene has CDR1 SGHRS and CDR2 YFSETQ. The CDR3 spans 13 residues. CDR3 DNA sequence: TGCGCCAGCAGCGCACAGGTGAACACTGAAGCTTTCTTT. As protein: CASSAQVNTEAFF.

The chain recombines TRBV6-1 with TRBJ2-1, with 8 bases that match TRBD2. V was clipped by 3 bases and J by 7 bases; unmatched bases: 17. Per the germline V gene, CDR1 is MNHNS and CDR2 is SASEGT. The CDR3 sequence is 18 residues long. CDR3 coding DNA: TGTGCCAGCAGTGACGTAGGGATAGCGGGGATTTTTGGGAATGAGCAGTTCTTC. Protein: CASSDVGIAGIFGNEQFF.

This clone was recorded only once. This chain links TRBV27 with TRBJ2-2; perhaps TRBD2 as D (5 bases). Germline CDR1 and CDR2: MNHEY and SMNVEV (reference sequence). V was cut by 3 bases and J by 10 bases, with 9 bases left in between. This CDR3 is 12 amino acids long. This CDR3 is CASSFRGAELFF. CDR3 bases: TGTGCCAGCAGTTTTCGGGGTGCGGAGCTGTTTTTT.

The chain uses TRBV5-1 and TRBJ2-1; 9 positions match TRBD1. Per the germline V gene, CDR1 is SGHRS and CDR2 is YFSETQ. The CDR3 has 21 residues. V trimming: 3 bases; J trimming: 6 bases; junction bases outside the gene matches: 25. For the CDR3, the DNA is TGCGCCAGCAGCTCCTCGACAGGGGGTTTATTAGTTCACTACCCGGTCAATGAGCAGTTCTTC. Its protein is CASSSSTGGLLVHYPVNEQFF.

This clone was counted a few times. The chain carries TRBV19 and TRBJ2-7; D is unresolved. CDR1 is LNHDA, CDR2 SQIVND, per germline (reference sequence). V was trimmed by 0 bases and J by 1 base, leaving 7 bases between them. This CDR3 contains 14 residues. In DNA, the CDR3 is TGTGCCAGTAGTATAGAGGTCAGATCCTACGAGCAGTACGTC. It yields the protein CASSIEVRSYEQYV.

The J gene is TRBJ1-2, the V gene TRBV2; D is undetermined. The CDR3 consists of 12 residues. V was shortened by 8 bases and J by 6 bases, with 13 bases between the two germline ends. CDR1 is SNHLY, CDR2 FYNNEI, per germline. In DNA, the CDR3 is TGTGCCAGCGATTTTCGGGGAAATGGCTACACCTTC. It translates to CASDFRGNGYTF.

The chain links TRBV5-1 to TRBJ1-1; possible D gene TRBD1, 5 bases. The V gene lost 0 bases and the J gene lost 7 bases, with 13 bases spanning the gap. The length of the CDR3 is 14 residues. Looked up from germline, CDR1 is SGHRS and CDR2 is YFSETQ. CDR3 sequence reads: CASSLDWGGVEAFF. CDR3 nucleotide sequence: TGCGCCAGCAGCTTGGACTGGGGGGGTGTTGAAGCTTTCTTT.

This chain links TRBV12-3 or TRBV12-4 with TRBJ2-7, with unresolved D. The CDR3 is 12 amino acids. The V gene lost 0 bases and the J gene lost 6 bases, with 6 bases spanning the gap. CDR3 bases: TGTGCCAGCAGTTTAGCGCCGGGCGAGCAGTACTTC. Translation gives CASSLAPGEQYF.

CDR3 DNA sequence: TGTGCCAGTAGTGGCGGGACAGGGGGACTATCTGGGGCCAACGTCCTGACTTTC. It specifies CASSGGTGGLSGANVLTF. The rearrangement links TRBV19 to TRBJ2-6; TRBD1 matches at 11 bases. In germline, CDR1 is LNHDA, CDR2 SQIVND (reference sequence). With 5 bases clipped from V and 1 base from J, the junction kept 7 bases outside the gene matches. The length of the CDR3 is 18 residues.

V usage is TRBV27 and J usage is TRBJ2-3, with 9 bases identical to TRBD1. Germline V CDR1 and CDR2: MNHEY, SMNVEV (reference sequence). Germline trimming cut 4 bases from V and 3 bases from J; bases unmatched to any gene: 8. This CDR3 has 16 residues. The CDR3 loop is CASSYRAGTGTDTQYF. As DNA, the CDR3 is TGTGCCAGCAGTTATCGGGCCGGGACAGGGACAGATACGCAGTATTTT.

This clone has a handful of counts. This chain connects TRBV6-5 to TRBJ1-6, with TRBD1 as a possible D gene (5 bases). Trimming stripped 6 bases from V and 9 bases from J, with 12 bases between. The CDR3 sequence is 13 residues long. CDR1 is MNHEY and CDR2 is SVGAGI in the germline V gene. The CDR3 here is CASSRTSFSPLHF. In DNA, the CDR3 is TGTGCCAGCAGCCGGACATCTTTTTCACCCCTCCACTTT.

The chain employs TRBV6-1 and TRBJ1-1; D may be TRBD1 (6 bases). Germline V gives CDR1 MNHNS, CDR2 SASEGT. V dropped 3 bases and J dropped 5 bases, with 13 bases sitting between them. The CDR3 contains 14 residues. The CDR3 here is CASSDGGPVTEAFF. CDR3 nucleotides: TGTGCCAGCAGTGACGGGGGGCCCGTTACTGAAGCTTTCTTT.

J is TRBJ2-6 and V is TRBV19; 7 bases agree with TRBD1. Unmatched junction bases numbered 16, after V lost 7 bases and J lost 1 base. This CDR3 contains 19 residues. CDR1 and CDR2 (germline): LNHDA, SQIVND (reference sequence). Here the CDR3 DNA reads TGTGCCAGTACCCGAACAGGGGCCGCCTTAACATCTGGGGCCAACGTCCTGACTTTC. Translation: CASTRTGAALTSGANVLTF.

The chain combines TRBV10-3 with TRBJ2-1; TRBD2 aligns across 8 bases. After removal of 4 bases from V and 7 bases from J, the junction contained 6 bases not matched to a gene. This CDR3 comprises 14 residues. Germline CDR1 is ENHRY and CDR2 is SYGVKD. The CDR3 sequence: CAISAKREINEQFF. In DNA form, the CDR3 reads TGTGCCATCAGTGCTAAGCGGGAGATAAATGAGCAGTTCTTC.